Only a few counts were recorded for the clone carrying this T cell receptor (beta chain). What it binds is unknown. Expressed TCRB transcripts got sequenced, as all isolated RNA was reverse transcribed. An average of about 3.6 million reads was obtained for naive, central memory and regulatory T cell samples. The protocol was immunoSEQ multiplex PCR, while the TCRdb copy is restricted to in-frame clones and leaves out a portion. The profile shows 500,000 to 800,000 clones, around an eighth of them singletons. This sample stems from a study of beta chain features in type 1 diabetes. This CDR3 contains 11 residues. CDR1 and CDR2 (germline): LGHNA, YSLEER. V lost 0 bases and J 4 bases, leaving 0 bases between the germline ends. Sorting of CD4+ naive, central memory, regulatory and stem cell-like memory cells was performed via CD45RO/CCR7/CD25/CD127/CD95/CD27. Whole-study results and caveats: There was a moderate but significant shortening of TCRB CDR3s in all four CD4+ subsets of Type 1 diabetes patients.

The sample was naive CD4+ T cells from blood. This clonotype was sampled from a man aged 25 to 40 with type 1 diabetes. The chain uses TRBV4-3 and TRBJ1-2; D is unclear. CDR3 DNA: TGCGCCAGCAGCCAAGACTATGGCTACACCTTC. It specifies CASSQDYGYTF.